Shown below are 15 T cell receptor beta chains from a single sample sequenced in a study of cytomegalovirus exposure and HLA in healthy donors. PCR primers comprised 60 Vbeta and 13 Jbeta primers. Measured with immunoSEQ multiplex PCR; TCRdb has only the in-frame clones, and not every one. The top ten clones hold around 15% of a sample with about 90,000 clones, roughly 74% of them seen once. The sequenced material came from PBMCs. Receptors originate from a young woman in good health and CMV-seropositive.

The chain has TRBV7-8 and TRBJ2-7; 7 bases map to TRBD1. This CDR3 has 13 residues. CDR1 and CDR2 (germline): SGHVS, FQNEAQ. V lost 4 bases to trimming and J lost 2 bases; unmatched junction nucleotides: 2. CDR3 sequence: CASSYGQAYEQYF. The CDR3 nucleotides are TGTGCCAGCAGCTACGGACAGGCCTACGAGCAGTACTTC.

This chain connects TRBV5-6 to TRBJ1-5, with D maybe TRBD1 (5 bases). Trimming removed 2 bases at V and 2 bases at J, with 8 bases between. CDR1 is SGHDT, CDR2 YYEEEE, per germline. This CDR3 is built from 14 residues. The CDR3 loop is CASSFWGGNQPQHF. CDR3 in DNA: TGTGCCAGCAGCTTCTGGGGGGGCAATCAGCCCCAGCATTTT. The full variable domain, rest sourced from reference TRBV5-6 and TRBJ1-5, is DAGVTQSPTHLIKTRGQQVTLRCSPKSGHDTVSWYQQALGQGPQFIFQYYEEEERQRGNFPDRFSGHQFPNYSSELNVNALLLGDSALYLCASSFWGGNQPQHFGDGTRLSIL.

This clone occurred a few times. The chain joins TRBV11-2 to TRBJ2-7; TRBD1 agrees at 8 bases. The CDR3 consists of 13 residues. Trimming at V came to 6 bases and at J to 6 bases, leaving 7 bases not matched to a gene. Germline CDR1 is SGHAT and CDR2 is FQNNGV. In DNA, the CDR3 is TGTGCCAGCAGGGACCAGGGGGCTCGCGAGCAGTACTTC. As protein: CASRDQGAREQYF.

The chain couples TRBV7-2 to TRBJ2-1; D is ambiguous. Germline lookup yields CDR1 SGHTA and CDR2 FQGNSA. The CDR3 has 14 residues. The ends were cut back, 2 bases at V and 5 bases at J, with 10 bases in the middle. The CDR3 nucleotides are TGTGCCAGCAGCTTAATCCGACTGAACAATGAGCAGTTCTTC. It encodes CASSLIRLNNEQFF.

This clone was picked up a small number of times. The chain couples TRBV7-8 to TRBJ1-6; D not resolved. This CDR3 comprises 14 residues. CDR1 is SGHVS, CDR2 FQNEAQ, per germline. Between the trimmed V and J ends, which lost 7 bases and 7 bases, there was a span of 14 bases. As DNA, the CDR3 is TGTGCCAGCACCCTTGGAGGACGGAATTCACCCCTCCACTTT. Translation gives CASTLGGRNSPLHF.

V usage is TRBV19 and J usage is TRBJ1-2; D is unresolved. The length of the CDR3 is 13 residues. V lost 5 bases and J 6 bases, leaving 13 bases between the germline ends. Germline V CDR1 and CDR2: LNHDA, SQIVND (reference sequence). CDR3 DNA sequence: TGTGCCAGTAGTCTCCGCGTTATCCATGGCTACACCTTC. Translation gives CASSLRVIHGYTF.

This clone was counted a few times. Relative to the germline gene, one junction end is altered; a read error may explain this. The rearrangement uses TRBV5-4 and TRBJ2-3; D ambiguous. The CDR3 has 15 amino acids. CDR1 and CDR2 (germline): SGHNT, YYREEE (reference sequence). The CDR3, as DNA: TGCGCCAGCAGCCAAGCATGGGTGTCGGGAGATACGCAGTATTTT. Amino acid sequence: CASSQAWVSGDTQYF.

V and J are TRBV7-3 and TRBJ2-1; TRBD2 is a possible D gene (6 bases). The CDR3 runs 17 residues. Germline CDR1 is SGHTA and CDR2 is FQGTGA. Trimming removed 0 bases at V and 0 bases at J, with 12 bases between. Here the CDR3 reads CASSLTGTDLSYNEQFF. CDR3 nucleotide sequence: TGTGCCAGCAGCTTAACGGGGACTGACCTCTCCTACAATGAGCAGTTCTTC.

The genes are TRBV27 and TRBJ1-5; no reliable D call. Germline assignment: CDR1 MNHEY and CDR2 SMNVEV (reference sequence). The V gene lost 1 base and the J gene lost 4 bases, with 8 bases spanning the gap. The CDR3 has 14 amino acids. CDR3 in DNA: TGTGCCAGCAGTTTATACGGGAAGAATCAGCCCCAGCATTTT. Translated, it gives CASSLYGKNQPQHF.

This chain joins TRBV15 and TRBJ2-7, with 8 bases identical to TRBD2. CDR1 is LNHNV and CDR2 is YYDKDF in the germline V gene (reference sequence). With 0 bases clipped from V and 12 bases from J, the junction kept 13 bases outside the gene matches. The CDR3 consists of 15 residues. The CDR3, as DNA: TGTGCCACCAGCAGAGAAAGTACTAGCGGACAACCCCCGTACTTC. It yields the protein CATSRESTSGQPPYF.

The chain has TRBV19 and TRBJ1-5; 7 positions agree with TRBD1. Unmatched junction bases numbered 11, after V lost 4 bases and J lost 5 bases. This CDR3 comprises 16 residues. Germline CDR1 and CDR2: LNHDA and SQIVND (reference sequence). CDR3 bases: TGTGCCAGTAGTACCCGACAGGGTGCGGGTCATCAGCCCCAGCATTTT. Encoded protein: CASSTRQGAGHQPQHF.

This clone was detected only a few times. V is TRBV7-9 and J is TRBJ2-5; D call uncertain. V lost 4 bases and J lost 4, with 4 bases in between. CDR3 length: 11 residues. CDR1 is SEHNR, CDR2 FQNEAQ, per germline (reference sequence). The CDR3 region is CASSSIETQYF. As DNA, the CDR3 is TGTGCCAGCAGCTCTATAGAGACCCAGTACTTC.

The chain couples TRBV29-1 to TRBJ2-7; 8 bases fit TRBD1. The CDR3 extends over 14 amino acids. V lost 5 bases, J lost 5 bases, and 11 bases stayed unmatched. Germline V gene lookup returns CDR1 SQVTM and CDR2 ANQGSEA. In nucleotides, the CDR3 is TGCAGCGTTTCTCCGGGACAGGAAGGCGACGAGCAGTACTTC. It yields the protein CSVSPGQEGDEQYF.

This clone was found a few times. The chain couples TRBV27 to TRBJ1-1, with D possibly TRBD1 on 5 matching bases. The V end was cut by 5 bases, the J end by 11 bases, with 21 bases between. This CDR3 spans 14 amino acids. From germline, CDR1 is MNHEY and CDR2 SMNVEV (reference sequence). CDR3 region: CASSQGVADPRAFF. The CDR3 DNA follows: TGTGCCAGCAGTCAAGGGGTCGCGGACCCTCGTGCTTTCTTT.

This chain joins TRBV15 and TRBJ1-2; D is ambiguous. This CDR3 spans 13 amino acids. CDR1 and CDR2 (germline): LNHNV, YYDKDF (reference sequence). Trimming stripped 0 bases from V and 4 bases from J, with 6 bases between. The CDR3 DNA is TGTGCCACCAGCAGAGATCCCAGCTATGGCTACACCTTC. Encoded protein: CATSRDPSYGYTF.